This passage covers 18 T cell receptor beta chains from one sample sequenced in a study of blood T cell repertoires in COVID-19. This table comes from immunoSEQ multiplex PCR, and its TCRdb copy is limited to in-frame clones, with some not included. The profile shows 110,000 to 150,000 clones, just under 90% of them singletons. Sequenced material: peripheral blood. The receptor source for this set is a woman older than 75 with acute or convalescent COVID-19.

In nucleotides, the CDR3 is TGTGCCAGCAGGATTGAGGGGGACTATGGCTACACCTTC. It yields the protein CASRIEGDYGYTF. The V call is TRBV25-1, the J call TRBJ1-2; tentatively, D is TRBD1 (6 bases). V lost 6 bases, J lost 3 bases, and 11 bases lay in between. The germline V gene encodes CDR1 MGHDK and CDR2 SYGVNS. The CDR3 totals 13 residues.

This sequence joins TRBV6-5 and TRBJ1-1; D call uncertain. This CDR3 comprises 14 residues. Germline CDR1 and CDR2: MNHEY and SVGAGI. Trimming removed 2 bases at V and 8 bases at J, with 15 bases between. The DNA for the CDR3 is TGTGCCAGCAGTTACCAAGTCGGAGTCAGCGAAGCTTTCTTT. It is translated as CASSYQVGVSEAFF.

Comment on this clone: Distinct nucleotide sequences in the sample also encode this CDR3. The chain has TRBV5-6 and TRBJ1-3; a possible D gene is TRBD1 (5 bases). This CDR3 is built from 14 residues. V was shortened by 2 bases and J by 1 base, with 7 bases between the two germline ends. The germline V gene encodes CDR1 SGHDT and CDR2 YYEEEE. CDR3 in amino acids: CASSLAGSGNTIYF. In DNA, the CDR3 is TGTGCCAGCAGCTTAGCAGGGTCTGGAAACACCATATATTTT.

This chain connects TRBV2 to TRBJ2-5, with 9 bases fitting TRBD2. The CDR3 sequence is 15 residues long. Germline V CDR1 and CDR2: SNHLY, FYNNEI. J lost 5 bases, V lost 4 bases, and 8 bases had no gene match. This CDR3 is CASSVIAGVAETQYF. The CDR3 region has the DNA TGTGCCAGCAGTGTAATAGCGGGGGTAGCGGAGACCCAGTACTTC.

CDR3 sequence: CATAPEGESNTEAFF. In nucleotides, the CDR3 is TGTGCCACCGCGCCCGAGGGAGAGTCGAACACTGAAGCTTTCTTT. This chain joins TRBV24-1 and TRBJ1-1; no clear D. The V and J ends lost 9 bases and 1 base respectively, with 17 bases between them. The CDR3 has 15 amino acids. Germline-derived CDR1 and CDR2 are KGHDR and SFDVKD.

This clone turned up a few times. The chain has TRBV7-9 and TRBJ2-7; 10 bases map to TRBD1. V dropped 5 bases and J dropped 4; count of bases not matched to a gene: 5. The CDR3 sequence is 14 residues long. CDR1 is SEHNR, CDR2 FQNEAQ, per germline (reference sequence). The CDR3 DNA follows: TGTGCCAGCAGCAGCGACAGGGGGCCTTACGAGCAGTACTTC. This codes for CASSSDRGPYEQYF.

V usage is TRBV3-1 (or the pseudogene TRBV3-2) and J usage is TRBJ1-2, with 11 bases aligning to TRBD1. V trimming: 4 bases; J trimming: 4 bases; junction bases outside the gene matches: 2. The CDR3 is 14 amino acids. CDR1 LGHDT and CDR2 YNNKEL come from the germline V gene (reference sequence). CDR3 residues: CASSLGTGGYGYTF. In DNA, the CDR3 is TGTGCCAGCAGCCTGGGGACAGGGGGCTATGGCTACACCTTC.

V and J are TRBV12-5 and TRBJ1-5; no clear D. This CDR3 contains 13 residues. V was clipped by 3 bases and J by 3 bases, with 6 bases between them. Germline V gene sequence: CDR1 LGHNT, CDR2 FRNRAP. For the CDR3, the DNA is TGTGCTAGTGGTTTCGGGGACAATCAGCCCCAGCATTTT. Amino acids: CASGFGDNQPQHF.

The rearrangement joins TRBV5-1 to TRBJ1-4; D unresolved. Per the germline V gene, CDR1 is SGHRS and CDR2 is YFSETQ. The V end lost 0 bases, the J end lost 0 bases, and 6 bases lay between the germline ends. This CDR3 is 15 amino acids long. CDR3 in DNA: TGCGCCAGCAGCTTGGGGGCAACAACTAATGAAAAACTGTTTTTT. Protein sequence: CASSLGATTNEKLFF.

This chain uses TRBV5-1 with TRBJ1-4; 7 bases are a match to TRBD1. After removal of 4 bases from V and 0 bases from J, the junction contained 6 bases not matched to a gene. Germline CDR1 is SGHRS and CDR2 is YFSETQ. The CDR3 is 16 residues long. The CDR3: CASSEGQVATNEKLFF. Here the CDR3 DNA reads TGCGCCAGCAGCGAAGGACAGGTTGCAACTAATGAAAAACTGTTTTTT.

V is TRBV7-3 and J is TRBJ1-2; D is uncertain. V lost 5 bases and J lost 8, with 15 bases in between. CDR1 and CDR2 from the germline V gene are SGHTA and FQGTGA. This CDR3 is 13 amino acids long. The DNA for the CDR3 is TGTGCCAGCAGCCACTCGTTACTAGGGGGCTACACCTTC. It is translated as CASSHSLLGGYTF.

The chain uses TRBV11-2 and TRBJ2-7; no reliable D call. CDR3 length equals 15 residues. Germline CDR1 SGHAT, CDR2 FQNNGV. V was shortened by 1 base and J by 0 bases, with 10 bases between the two germline ends. CDR3 sequence (DNA): TGTGCCAGCAGCTTAGTTCCTAACTACTCCTACGAGCAGTACTTC. It yields the protein CASSLVPNYSYEQYF.

The chain links TRBV5-5 to TRBJ1-2; no clear D gene. Germline V gene data show CDR1 as SGHKS and CDR2 as YYEKEE (reference sequence). V shed 0 bases and J shed 2 bases, with 11 bases lying between them. The CDR3 contains 15 residues. The CDR3: CASSLAVTFNYGYTF. DNA for the CDR3: TGTGCCAGCAGCTTGGCCGTGACATTCAACTATGGCTACACCTTC.

This chain links TRBV4-2 with TRBJ2-2, with 13 bases fitting TRBD2. Per germline, CDR1 LGHNA and CDR2 YNFKEQ. The CDR3 has 17 residues. The ends lost 8 bases at V and 3 bases at J; junction bases unmatched: 9. CDR3 protein: CASRRLAGGGDTGELFF. The CDR3, as DNA: TGTGCCAGCCGCAGACTAGCGGGGGGCGGGGACACCGGGGAGCTGTTTTTT.

The chain has TRBV9 and TRBJ2-1, with TRBD1 identical over 9 bases. The CDR3 has 18 amino acids. Germline trimming cut 0 bases from V and 4 bases from J; bases unmatched to any gene: 11. Germline CDR1 and CDR2: SGDLS and YYNGEE. CDR3 nucleotides: TGTGCCAGCAGCGTAGTCCCGGGACAGGGCCCGAGGTACAATGAGCAGTTCTTC. Encoded protein: CASSVVPGQGPRYNEQFF.

J is TRBJ1-2 and V is TRBV5-6; 9 bases align to TRBD1. Trimming took 4 bases from V and 4 from J; bases not matched to a gene: 5. Germline lookup yields CDR1 SGHDT and CDR2 YYEEEE. The CDR3 runs 14 residues. The CDR3 spells CASSRPDRGYGYTF. In DNA, the CDR3 is TGTGCCAGCAGCAGACCGGACAGGGGCTATGGCTACACCTTC.

The rearrangement links TRBV20-1 to TRBJ1-2; tentative D call: TRBD1 (6 bases). This CDR3 has 14 residues. Germline lookup yields CDR1 DFQATT and CDR2 SNEGSKA (reference sequence). The V end lost 3 bases, the J end lost 4 bases, and 15 bases lay between the germline ends. Written as DNA, the CDR3 is TGCAGTGCTAGTTCAGGGGATAGCAGCTATGGCTACACCTTC. Its protein is CSASSGDSSYGYTF.

J is TRBJ1-2 and V is TRBV3-1 (or the pseudogene TRBV3-2), with TRBD1 matching over 8 bases. The CDR3 covers 16 residues. J was trimmed by 8 bases and V by 0 bases; bases with no gene match: 11. Germline V CDR1 and CDR2: LGHDT, YNNKEL (reference sequence). CDR3 in DNA: TGTGCCAGCAGCCAAGATAAGCCAGGGGGCCGGCAAGGCTACACCTTC. Amino acids: CASSQDKPGGRQGYTF.